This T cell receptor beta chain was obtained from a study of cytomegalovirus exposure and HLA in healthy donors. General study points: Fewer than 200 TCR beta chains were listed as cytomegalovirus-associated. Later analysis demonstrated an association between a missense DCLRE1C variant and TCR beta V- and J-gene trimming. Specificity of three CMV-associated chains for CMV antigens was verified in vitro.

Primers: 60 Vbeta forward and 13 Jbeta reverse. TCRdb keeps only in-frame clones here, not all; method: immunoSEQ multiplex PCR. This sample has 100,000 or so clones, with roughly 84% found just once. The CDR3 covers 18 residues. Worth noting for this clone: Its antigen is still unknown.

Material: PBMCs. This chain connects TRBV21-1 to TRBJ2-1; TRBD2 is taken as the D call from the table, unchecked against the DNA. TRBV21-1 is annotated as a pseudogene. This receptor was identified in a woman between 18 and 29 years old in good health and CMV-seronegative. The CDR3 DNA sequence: TGTGCCAGCAGCAAAGAGTGTCCGGGACTAGCGGGGCTCAATGAGCAGTTCTTC. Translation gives CASSKECPGLAGLNEQFF.